This record covers a single TCR beta chain. What it recognizes is unknown. The data were produced by immunoSEQ multiplex PCR, yet TCRdb's version contains in-frame clones alone and is incomplete. The data contain roughly 170,000 clones, about 90% of them seen just once; the ten biggest clones take up approximately 0.49%. This entry belongs to a study of T cell responses to AZD1222 COVID-19 vaccine. Findings of the study overall: Spike-specific TCR breadth rose after two AZD1222 doses, and depth rose as well. Repertoires in all cases were sampled only once the peak T cell response had passed. Of the AZD1222 recipients, only six were seropositive at baseline.

The CDR3 length is 13 residues. Per germline, CDR1 DFQATT and CDR2 SNEGSKA (reference sequence). The V end lost 3 bases, the J end lost 5 bases, and 11 bases lay between the germline ends. The receptor was derived from an adult in good health. Sequences were derived from peripheral blood, sampled on day 0 of AZD1222 vaccination. The chain carries TRBV20-1 and TRBJ2-1, with D hard to call. The CDR3 here is CSASPTANNEQFF. CDR3 in DNA: TGCAGTGCTAGTCCTACAGCCAACAATGAGCAGTTCTTC.